The entry below gives a single T cell receptor beta chain sequence along with its context. The antigen is undetermined. This sample is part of a study of T cell repertoires in cytomegalovirus infection. This CDR3 is 14 amino acids long. V was trimmed by 5 bases and J by 8 bases, leaving 15 bases between them. Germline assignment: CDR1 MNHEY and CDR2 SMNVEV (reference sequence). TCRdb redid the calling of the reads with MiXCR, one entry per CDR3 protein. The sample lists about 920,000 distinct CDR3 sequences; about 33% were seen once. Study observations and caveats: Individuals carrying CMV plus the relevant HLA were identified by cumulative frequency of public TCR beta families. Clonotypes of TCR beta that were HLA-C-restricted and CMV-specific dominated the ex vivo response.

V gene TRBV27 combines with J gene TRBJ2-2; the D is unclear. Sequencing was performed on cultured CD8+ T cells from PBMCs, taken from culture after CMV antigen stimulation. This TCR was recovered from a human donor in good health (CMV status not recorded). Some clones in this sample may be carry-over from other donors' samples. This CDR3 is CASSPWAVPGELFF. CDR3 DNA: TGTGCCAGCAGTCCGTGGGCGGTTCCTGGGGAGCTGTTTTTT.